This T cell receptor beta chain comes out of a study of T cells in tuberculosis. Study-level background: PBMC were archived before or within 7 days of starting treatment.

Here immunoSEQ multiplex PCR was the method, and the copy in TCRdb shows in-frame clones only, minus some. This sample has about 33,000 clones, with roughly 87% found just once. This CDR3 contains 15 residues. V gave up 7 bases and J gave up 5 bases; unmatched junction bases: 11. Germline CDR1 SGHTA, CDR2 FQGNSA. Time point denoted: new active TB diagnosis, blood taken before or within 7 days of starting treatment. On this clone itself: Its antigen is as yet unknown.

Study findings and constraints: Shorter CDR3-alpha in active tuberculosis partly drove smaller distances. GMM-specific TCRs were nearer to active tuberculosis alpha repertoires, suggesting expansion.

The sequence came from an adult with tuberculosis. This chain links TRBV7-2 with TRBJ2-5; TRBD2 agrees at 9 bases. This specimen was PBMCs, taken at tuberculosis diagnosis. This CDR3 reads CASTPSRGGRETQYF. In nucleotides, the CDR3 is TGTGCCAGCACCCCCTCGCGGGGGGGCCGTGAGACCCAGTACTTC.